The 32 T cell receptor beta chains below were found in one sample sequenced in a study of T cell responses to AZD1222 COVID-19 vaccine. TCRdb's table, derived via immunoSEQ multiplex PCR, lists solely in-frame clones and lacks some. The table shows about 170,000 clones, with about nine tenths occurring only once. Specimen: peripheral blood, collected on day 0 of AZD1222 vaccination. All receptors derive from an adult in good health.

CDR3 amino acids: CAWKKGISGGNEKLFF. The CDR3 coding sequence is TGTGCCTGGAAGAAGGGCATATCAGGGGGGAATGAAAAACTGTTTTTT. The chain couples TRBV30 to TRBJ1-4; 7 bases align to TRBD1. Germline V lookup: CDR1 GTSNPN, CDR2 SVGIG (reference sequence). After removal of 4 bases from V and 5 bases from J, the junction contained 13 bases not matched to a gene. The CDR3 has 16 residues.

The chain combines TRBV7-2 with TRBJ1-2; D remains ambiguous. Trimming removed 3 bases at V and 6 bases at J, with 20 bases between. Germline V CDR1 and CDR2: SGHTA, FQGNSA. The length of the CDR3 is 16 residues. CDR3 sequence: CASSFALLTQAHGYTF. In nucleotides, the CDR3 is TGTGCCAGCAGCTTCGCTCTATTAACTCAAGCGCATGGCTACACCTTC.

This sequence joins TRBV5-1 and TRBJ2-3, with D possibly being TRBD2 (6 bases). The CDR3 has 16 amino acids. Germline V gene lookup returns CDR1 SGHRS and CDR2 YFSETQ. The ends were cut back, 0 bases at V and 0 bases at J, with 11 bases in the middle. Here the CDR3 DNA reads TGCGCCAGCAGCTTGGCCTCCGGGACTAGCACAGATACGCAGTATTTT. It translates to CASSLASGTSTDTQYF.

The CDR3 region is CASSLVGSTDTQYF. The CDR3 DNA reads as TGTGCCAGCAGCTTAGTGGGGAGCACAGATACGCAGTATTTT. The V and J genes are TRBV11-3 and TRBJ2-3; no clear D gene. V was pared by 1 base and J by 0 bases, with 5 bases between. Germline-derived CDR1 and CDR2 are SGHNT and YENEEA. The CDR3 is 14 residues long. The whole variable domain, remainder taken from reference TRBV11-3 and TRBJ2-3, is EAGVVQSPRYKIIEKKQPVAFWCNPISGHNTLYWYLQNLGQGPELLIRYENEEAVDDSQLPKDRFSAERLKGVDSTLKIQPAELGDSAVYLCASSLVGSTDTQYFGPGTRLTVL.

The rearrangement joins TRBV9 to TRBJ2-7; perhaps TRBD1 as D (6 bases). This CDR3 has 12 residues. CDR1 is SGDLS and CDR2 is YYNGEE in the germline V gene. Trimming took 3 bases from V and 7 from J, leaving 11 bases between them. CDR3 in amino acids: CASSEGVGEQYF. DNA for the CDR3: TGTGCCAGCAGCGAGGGGGTCGGGGAGCAGTACTTC.

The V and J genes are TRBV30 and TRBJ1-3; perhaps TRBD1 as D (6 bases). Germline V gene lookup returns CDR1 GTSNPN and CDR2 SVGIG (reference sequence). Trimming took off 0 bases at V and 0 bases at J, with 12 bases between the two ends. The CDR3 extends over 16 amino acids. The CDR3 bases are TGTGCCTGGAGTGTAGAACAGGGACACTCTGGAAACACCATATATTTT. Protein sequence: CAWSVEQGHSGNTIYF.

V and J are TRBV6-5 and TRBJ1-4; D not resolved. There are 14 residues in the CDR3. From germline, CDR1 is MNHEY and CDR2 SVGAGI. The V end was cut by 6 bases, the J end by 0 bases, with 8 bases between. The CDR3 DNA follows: TGTGCCAGCAGCCTACGGTCAACTAATGAAAAACTGTTTTTT. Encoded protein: CASSLRSTNEKLFF.

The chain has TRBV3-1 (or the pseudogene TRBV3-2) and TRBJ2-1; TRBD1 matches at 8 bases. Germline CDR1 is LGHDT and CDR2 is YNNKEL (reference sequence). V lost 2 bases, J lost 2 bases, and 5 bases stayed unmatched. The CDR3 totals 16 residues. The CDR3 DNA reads TGTGCCAGCAGCCAAAGACAGGGGCGGACCTACAATGAGCAGTTCTTC. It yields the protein CASSQRQGRTYNEQFF.

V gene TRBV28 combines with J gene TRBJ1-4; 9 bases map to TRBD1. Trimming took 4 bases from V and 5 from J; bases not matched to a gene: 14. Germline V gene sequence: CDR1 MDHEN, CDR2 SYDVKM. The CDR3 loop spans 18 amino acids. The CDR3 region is CASSSPRTGALINEKLFF. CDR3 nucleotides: TGTGCCAGCAGTTCCCCCCGGACAGGGGCTCTTATCAATGAAAAACTGTTTTTT. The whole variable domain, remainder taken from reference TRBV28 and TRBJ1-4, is DVKVTQSSRYLVKRTGEKVFLECVQDMDHENMFWYRQDPGLGLRLIYFSYDVKMKEKGDIPEGYSVSREKKERFSLILESASTNQTSMYLCASSSPRTGALINEKLFFGSGTQLSVL.

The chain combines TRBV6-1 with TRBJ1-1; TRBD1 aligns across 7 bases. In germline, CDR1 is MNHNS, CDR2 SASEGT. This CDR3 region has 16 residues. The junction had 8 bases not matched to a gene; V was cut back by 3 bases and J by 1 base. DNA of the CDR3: TGTGCCAGCAGTGAGGAGACAGGGAGTGGGAACACTGAAGCTTTCTTT. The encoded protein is CASSEETGSGNTEAFF.

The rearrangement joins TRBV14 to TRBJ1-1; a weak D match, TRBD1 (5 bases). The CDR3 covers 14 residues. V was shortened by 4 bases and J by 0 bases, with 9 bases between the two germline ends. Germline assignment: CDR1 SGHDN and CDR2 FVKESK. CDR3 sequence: CASSPQALNTEAFF. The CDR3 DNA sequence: TGTGCCAGCAGCCCACAGGCCTTGAACACTGAAGCTTTCTTT.

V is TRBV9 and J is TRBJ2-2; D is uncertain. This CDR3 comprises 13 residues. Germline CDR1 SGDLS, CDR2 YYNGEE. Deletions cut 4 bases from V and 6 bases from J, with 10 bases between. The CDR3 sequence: CASSTSQAGELFF. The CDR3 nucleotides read TGTGCCAGCAGCACCAGTCAAGCCGGGGAGCTGTTTTTT.

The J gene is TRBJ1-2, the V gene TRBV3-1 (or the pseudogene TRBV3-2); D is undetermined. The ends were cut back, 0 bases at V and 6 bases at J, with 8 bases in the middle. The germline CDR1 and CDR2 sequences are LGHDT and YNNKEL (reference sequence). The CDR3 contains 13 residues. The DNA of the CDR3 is TGTGCCAGCAGCCAAGATCCCCATGATGGCTACACCTTC. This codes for CASSQDPHDGYTF.

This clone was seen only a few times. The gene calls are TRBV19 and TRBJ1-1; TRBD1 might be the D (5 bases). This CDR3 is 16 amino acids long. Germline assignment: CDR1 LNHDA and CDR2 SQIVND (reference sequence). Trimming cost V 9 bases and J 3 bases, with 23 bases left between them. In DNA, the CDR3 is TGTGCCAGCCTAGATATCGGGAGGGGTCGGTACACTGAAGCTTTCTTT. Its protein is CASLDIGRGRYTEAFF.

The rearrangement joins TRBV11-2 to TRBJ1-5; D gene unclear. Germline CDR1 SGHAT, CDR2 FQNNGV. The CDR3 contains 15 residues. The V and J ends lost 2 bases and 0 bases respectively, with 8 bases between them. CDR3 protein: CASSLTDTSNQPQHF. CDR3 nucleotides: TGTGCCAGCAGCTTAACGGATACTAGCAATCAGCCCCAGCATTTT.

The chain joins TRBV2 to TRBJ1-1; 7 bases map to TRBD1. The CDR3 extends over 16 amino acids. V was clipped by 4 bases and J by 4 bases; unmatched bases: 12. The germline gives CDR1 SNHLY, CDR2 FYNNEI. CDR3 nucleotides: TGTGCCAGCAGTGTTTTCTCGACAGGGCTTCTCACTGAAGCTTTCTTT. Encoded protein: CASSVFSTGLLTEAFF.

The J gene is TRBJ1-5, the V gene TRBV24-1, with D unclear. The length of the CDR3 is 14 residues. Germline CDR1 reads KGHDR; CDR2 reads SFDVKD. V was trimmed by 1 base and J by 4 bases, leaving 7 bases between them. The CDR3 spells CATSDFSDNQPQHF. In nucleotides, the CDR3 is TGTGCCACCAGTGATTTTAGTGATAATCAGCCCCAGCATTTT.

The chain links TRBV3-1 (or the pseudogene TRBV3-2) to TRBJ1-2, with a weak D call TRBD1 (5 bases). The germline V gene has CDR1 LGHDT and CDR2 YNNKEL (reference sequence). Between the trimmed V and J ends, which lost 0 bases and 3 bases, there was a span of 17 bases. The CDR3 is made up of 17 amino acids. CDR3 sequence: CASSQDLPPAGHYGYTF. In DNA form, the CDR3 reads TGTGCCAGCAGCCAAGATCTCCCCCCGGCAGGGCACTATGGCTACACCTTC.

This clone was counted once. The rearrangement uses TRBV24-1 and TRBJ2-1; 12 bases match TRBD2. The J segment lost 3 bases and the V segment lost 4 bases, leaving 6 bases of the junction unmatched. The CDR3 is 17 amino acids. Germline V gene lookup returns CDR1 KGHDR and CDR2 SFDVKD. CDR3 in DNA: TGTGCCACCAGTGACGCTAGCGGGGGGGCCGTCTACAATGAGCAGTTCTTC. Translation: CATSDASGGAVYNEQFF.

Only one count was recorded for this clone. CDR3 loop: CASSTGTATTNEKLFF. CDR3 nucleotides: TGTGCCAGCAGCACGGGGACCGCCACAACTAATGAAAAACTGTTTTTT. The V and J genes are TRBV5-4 and TRBJ1-4, with D possibly TRBD1 on 5 matching bases. Trimming pared 4 bases from V and 0 bases from J, leaving 13 bases between. This CDR3 is 16 amino acids long. CDR1 is SGHNT and CDR2 is YYREEE in the germline V gene (reference sequence).

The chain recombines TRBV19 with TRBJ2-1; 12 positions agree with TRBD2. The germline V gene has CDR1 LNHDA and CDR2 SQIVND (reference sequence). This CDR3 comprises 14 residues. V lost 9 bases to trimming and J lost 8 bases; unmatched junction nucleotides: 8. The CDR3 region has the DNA TGTGCCAGCGCAACTAGCGGGGGGCGGTATGAGCAGTTCTTC. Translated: CASATSGGRYEQFF.

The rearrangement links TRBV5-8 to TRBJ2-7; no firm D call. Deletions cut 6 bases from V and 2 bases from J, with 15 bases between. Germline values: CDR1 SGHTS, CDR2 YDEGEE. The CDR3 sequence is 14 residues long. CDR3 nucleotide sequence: TGTGCCAGCACGGCCTGGCCCGCCACCTACGAGCAGTACTTC. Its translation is CASTAWPATYEQYF.

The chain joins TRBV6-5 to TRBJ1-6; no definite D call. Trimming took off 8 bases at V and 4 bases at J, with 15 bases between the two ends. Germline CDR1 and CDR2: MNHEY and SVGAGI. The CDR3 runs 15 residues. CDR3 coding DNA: TGTGCCAGCGGATTCTCTGGAGGATATAATTCACCCCTCCACTTT. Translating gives CASGFSGGYNSPLHF.

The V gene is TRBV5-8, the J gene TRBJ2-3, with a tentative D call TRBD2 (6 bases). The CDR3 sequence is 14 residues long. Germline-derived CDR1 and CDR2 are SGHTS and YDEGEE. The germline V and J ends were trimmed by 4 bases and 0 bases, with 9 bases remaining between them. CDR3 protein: CASSVGGSTDTQYF. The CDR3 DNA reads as TGTGCCAGCAGCGTGGGGGGTAGCACAGATACGCAGTATTTT.

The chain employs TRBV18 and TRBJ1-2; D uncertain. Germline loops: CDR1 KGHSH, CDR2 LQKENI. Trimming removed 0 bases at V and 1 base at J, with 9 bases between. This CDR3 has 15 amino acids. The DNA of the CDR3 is TGTGCCAGCTCACCACCAGGCCACCTTAACTATGGCTACACCTTC. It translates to CASSPPGHLNYGYTF.

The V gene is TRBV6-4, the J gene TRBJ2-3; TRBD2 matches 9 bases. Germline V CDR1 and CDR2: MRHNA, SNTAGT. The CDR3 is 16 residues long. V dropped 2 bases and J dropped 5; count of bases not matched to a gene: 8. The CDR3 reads CASSDSGGGAKDTQYF. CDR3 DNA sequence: TGTGCCAGCAGTGACAGTGGCGGGGGGGCCAAAGATACGCAGTATTTT.

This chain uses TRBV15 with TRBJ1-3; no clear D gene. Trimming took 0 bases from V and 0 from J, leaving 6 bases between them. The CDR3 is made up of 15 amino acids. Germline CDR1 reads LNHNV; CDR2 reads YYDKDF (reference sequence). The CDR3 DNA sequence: TGTGCCACCAGCAGAGATCTGTCCTCTGGAAACACCATATATTTT. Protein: CATSRDLSSGNTIYF.

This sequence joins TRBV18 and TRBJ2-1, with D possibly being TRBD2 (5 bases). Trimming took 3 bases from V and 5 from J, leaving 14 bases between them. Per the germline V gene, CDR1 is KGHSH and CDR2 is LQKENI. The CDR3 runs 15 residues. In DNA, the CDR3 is TGTGCCAGCTCACCTATGGTGGGCGGGCACAATGAGCAGTTCTTC. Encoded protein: CASSPMVGGHNEQFF.

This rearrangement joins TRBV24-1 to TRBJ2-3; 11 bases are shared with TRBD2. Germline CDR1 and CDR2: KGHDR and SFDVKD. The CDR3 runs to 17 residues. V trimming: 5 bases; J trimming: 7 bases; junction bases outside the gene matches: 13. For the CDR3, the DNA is TGTGCCACCAGTGCCCCCCCCTCACTAGCGGGAGAGAATACGCAGTATTTT. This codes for CATSAPPSLAGENTQYF.

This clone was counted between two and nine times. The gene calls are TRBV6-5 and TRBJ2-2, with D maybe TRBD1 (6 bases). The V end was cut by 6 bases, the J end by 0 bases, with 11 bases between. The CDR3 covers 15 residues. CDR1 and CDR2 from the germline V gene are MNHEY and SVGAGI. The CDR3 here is CASRRNRANTGELFF. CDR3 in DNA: TGTGCCAGCAGAAGAAACAGGGCGAACACCGGGGAGCTGTTTTTT.

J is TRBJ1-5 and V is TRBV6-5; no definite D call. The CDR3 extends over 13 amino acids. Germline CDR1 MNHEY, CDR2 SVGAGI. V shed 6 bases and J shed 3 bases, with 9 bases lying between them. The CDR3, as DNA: TGTGCCAGCAGCAGAGTTAACAATCAGCCCCAGCATTTT. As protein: CASSRVNNQPQHF.

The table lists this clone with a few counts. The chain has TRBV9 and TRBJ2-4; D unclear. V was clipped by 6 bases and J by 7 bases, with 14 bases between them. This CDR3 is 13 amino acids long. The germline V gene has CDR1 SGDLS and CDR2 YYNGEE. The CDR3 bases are TGTGCCAGCAATCCTGGTGGAAGGAACATTCAGTACTTC. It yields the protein CASNPGGRNIQYF.